This entry lists 20 T cell receptor beta chains sequenced from one sample in a study of regulatory T cells in long-lasting Graves disease. Building the TCR beta libraries relied on iRepertoire HTBI primers, and CDR3 regions underwent Arm-PCR. From the multiplex PCR reads, TCRdb called clonotypes with MiXCR, one entry per CDR3 protein. This table holds more than 650,000 distinct CDR3 sequences, approximately 29% found once. Time point indicated: persistent/refractory GD, antithyroid drugs over 5 years with positive TRAb. From RNA extracted from PBMCs, the TCR library was made. The sample in question was peripheral blood mononuclear cells (PBMCs), obtained when the disease was refractory, from a patient treated with antithyroid drugs. The source is a female donor with Graves disease.

V and J are TRBV10-3 and TRBJ2-7; D could derive from TRBD1 or TRBD2 (5 bases each). The ends were cut back, 5 bases at V and 0 bases at J, with 8 bases in the middle. Germline-derived CDR1 and CDR2 are ENHRY and SYGVKD. There are 13 residues in the CDR3. CDR3 coding DNA: TGTGCCATCAGTCCCGGGGCCTCCTACGAGCAGTACTTC. Encoded protein: CAISPGASYEQYF.

The genes are TRBV20-1 and TRBJ2-5; tentative D call: TRBD1 (6 bases). Germline V gene sequence: CDR1 DFQATT, CDR2 SNEGSKA (reference sequence). The CDR3 is made up of 12 amino acids. With 7 bases removed from V and 1 base from J, the gap between germline ends came to 10 bases. The CDR3 protein is CSVRTAQETQYF. For the CDR3, the DNA is TGCAGTGTCCGGACAGCCCAAGAGACCCAGTACTTC.

This clonotype was counted ten times or more. The V gene is TRBV28, the J gene TRBJ1-5; a weak D match, TRBD1 (5 bases). Trimming shortened V by 6 bases and J by 0 bases, and 9 bases separated the two germline ends. From germline, CDR1 is MDHEN and CDR2 SYDVKM. This CDR3 spans 14 amino acids. This CDR3 is CASSGHHSNQPQHF. The DNA for the CDR3 is TGTGCCAGCAGCGGACACCATAGCAATCAGCCCCAGCATTTT.

Only a few counts were recorded for this clonotype. The V call is TRBV20-1, the J call TRBJ1-5; perhaps TRBD1 as D (5 bases). Trimming removed 0 bases at V and 6 bases at J, with 9 bases between. This CDR3 comprises 13 residues. Germline values: CDR1 DFQATT, CDR2 SNEGSKA (reference sequence). DNA of the CDR3: TGCAGTGCTAGAGATCAGGGCGGTCAGCCCCAGCATTTT. It encodes CSARDQGGQPQHF.

A word on this clonotype: With a much larger clone just one base away, this may be a read error. V and J are TRBV6-1 and TRBJ1-4; a possible D gene is TRBD1 (6 bases). This CDR3 comprises 16 residues. Germline V gene data show CDR1 as MNHNS and CDR2 as SASEGT. The DNA for the CDR3 is TGTGCCAGCACTTGGGCTGGTGGACAGCCTAATGAAAAACTGCTTTTT. Amino acid sequence: CASTWAGGQPNEKLLF.

The chain couples TRBV3-1 to TRBJ1-1; 10 bases map to TRBD1. Losses at the gene ends were 4 bases for V and 11 bases for J; bases not matched to a gene: 13. This CDR3 comprises 15 residues. Germline V CDR1 and CDR2: LGHDT, YNNKEL (reference sequence). The CDR3 sequence is CASSPADRGTYRAFF. CDR3 bases: TGTGCCAGCAGCCCGGCGGACAGGGGGACCTATCGGGCTTTCTTT.

This clonotype was seen more than once but under ten times. The V gene is TRBV6-1, the J gene TRBJ2-5, with 9 nucleotides matching TRBD2. CDR3 length: 15 amino acids. CDR1 MNHNS and CDR2 SASEGT come from the germline V gene. The V gene end was trimmed by 7 bases and the J gene end by 5 bases; junction bases not matched to a gene: 11. CDR3 sequence: CASTRSGSGGETQYF. CDR3 sequence (DNA): TGTGCCAGCACCCGTAGCGGGAGTGGGGGGGAGACCCAGTACTTC.

A few counts support this clonotype. The chain has TRBV7-9 and TRBJ1-1, with 8 bases identical to TRBD1. V lost 5 bases, J lost 13 bases, and 15 bases stayed unmatched. Germline CDR1 is SEHNR and CDR2 is FQNEAQ (reference sequence). CDR3 length: 14 residues. The CDR3 sequence is CASSGQGALVNGFF. CDR3 in DNA: TGTGCCAGCAGCGGACAGGGAGCGCTCGTGAATGGTTTCTTT.

The V gene is TRBV28, the J gene TRBJ1-5; the D gene is possibly TRBD1 (5 bases). V lost 9 bases to trimming and J lost 4 bases, with 16 bases between them. Germline V gene sequence: CDR1 MDHEN, CDR2 SYDVKM. This CDR3 region has 14 residues. CDR3 in amino acids: CASIRQRNNQPQHF. The CDR3 bases are TGTGCCAGTATCCGACAGCGCAATAATCAGCCCCAGCATTTT.

In its sample, this clonotype was seen a few times. The genes are TRBV20-1 and TRBJ2-7; tentatively, D is TRBD1 (6 bases). The germline gives CDR1 DFQATT, CDR2 SNEGSKA (reference sequence). Trimming left V 5 bases short and J 1 base short, with 12 bases between. The CDR3 has 13 amino acids. The CDR3 protein is CSAHRAPSYEQYF. CDR3 in DNA: TGCAGTGCTCACAGGGCCCCGTCCTACGAGCAGTACTTC.

The rearrangement uses TRBV6-1 and TRBJ1-1; D is undetermined. V gave up 2 bases and J gave up 1 base, with 14 bases separating them. CDR3 size: 16 residues. CDR1 is MNHNS, CDR2 SASEGT, per germline. CDR3 region: CASSELIVRANTEAFF. The CDR3 DNA follows: TGTGCCAGCAGTGAACTAATCGTTCGGGCGAACACTGAAGCTTTCTTT.

The CDR3 loop reads CAWTAKNIQYF. CDR3 coding DNA: TGTGCCTGGACAGCCAAAAACATTCAGTACTTC. The chain uses TRBV30 and TRBJ2-4, with D unresolved. V gave up 4 bases and J gave up 0 bases, with 1 base separating them. The length of the CDR3 is 11 residues. From germline, CDR1 is GTSNPN and CDR2 SVGIG (reference sequence).

This chain joins TRBV29-1 and TRBJ1-1; no reliable D call. V lost 7 bases and J 1 base, leaving 7 bases between the germline ends. Germline CDR1 is SQVTM and CDR2 is ANQGSEA. This CDR3 comprises 11 residues. The CDR3 is CSGYRNTEAFF. The CDR3 DNA reads TGCAGCGGATACAGGAACACTGAAGCTTTCTTT.

Turning to this clonotype: The conserved final phenylalanine or tryptophan is absent from the CDR3, which likely points to a read error. The chain recombines TRBV5-1 with TRBJ1-2; TRBD1 agrees at 11 bases. This CDR3 spans 14 amino acids. Germline CDR1 SGHRS, CDR2 YFSETQ. The V and J ends lost 4 bases and 8 bases, in that order; junction bases with no gene match: 7. CDR3 nucleotides: TGCGCCAGCAGCACCGGACAGGGGGCGTACGGCTACACCCTC. Translation: CASSTGQGAYGYTL.

This clonotype was recorded a few times. This chain uses TRBV20-1 with TRBJ2-5; TRBD2 matches 7 bases. Matching the DNA end better, TRBJ2-7 makes the J call doubtful. CDR1 is DFQATT, CDR2 SNEGSKA, per germline (reference sequence). This CDR3 has 14 residues. CDR3 nucleotides: TGCAGTGCTAGATCCCCGAGGGAGGGGAGCGAGCAGTACTTC. Its translation: CSARSPREGSEQYF.

The rearrangement links TRBV6-2 or TRBV6-3 to TRBJ1-1, with D unclear. The germline V gene has CDR1 MNHEY and CDR2 SVGEGT. V was cut by 0 bases and J by 3 bases, with 8 bases left in between. The CDR3 extends over 14 amino acids. The CDR3 spells CASSYSRVYTEAFF. DNA for the CDR3: TGTGCCAGCAGTTACTCGAGGGTCTACACTGAAGCTTTCTTT.

This chain links TRBV28 with TRBJ1-2; D perhaps matches TRBD1 (5 bases). This CDR3 is built from 15 residues. Trimming cost V 7 bases and J 0 bases, with 15 bases left between them. From germline, CDR1 is MDHEN and CDR2 SYDVKM. CDR3 sequence: CASTAWRGANYGYTF. The DNA for the CDR3 is TGTGCCAGCACCGCTTGGAGAGGGGCTAACTATGGCTACACCTTC.

The chain couples TRBV18 to TRBJ1-2, with a possible D match to TRBD1 (5 bases). Trimming removed 3 bases from V and 4 bases from J, with 18 bases in between. Germline values: CDR1 KGHSH, CDR2 LQKENI. The CDR3 contains 16 residues. CDR3 in amino acids: CASSPPLGEDIYGYTF. The CDR3 nucleotides are TGTGCCAGCTCACCGCCCCTGGGGGAGGATATCTATGGCTACACCTTC.

This chain uses TRBV6-1 with TRBJ2-1, with unresolved D. Trimming cost V 6 bases and J 1 base, with 13 bases left between them. The CDR3 has 15 residues. From germline, CDR1 is MNHNS and CDR2 SASEGT. CDR3 region: CASSRPGRSYNEQFF. CDR3 in DNA: TGTGCCAGCAGCCGTCCCGGTCGTTCCTACAATGAGCAGTTCTTC.

The CDR3 here is CASSVRRGIENTGELFF. The CDR3 DNA is TGTGCCAGCAGCGTGAGACGGGGCATTGAGAACACCGGGGAGCTGTTTTTT. The chain couples TRBV5-5 to TRBJ2-2; possibly TRBD1 or TRBD2 for D (5 bases each). CDR1 is SGHKS and CDR2 is YYEKEE in the germline V gene (reference sequence). Between the trimmed V and J ends, which lost 4 bases and 1 base, there was a span of 17 bases. This CDR3 region has 17 residues.